The entry that follows covers one T cell receptor (beta chain) sequence. V lost 5 bases, J lost 7 bases, and 9 bases stayed unmatched. This CDR3 contains 15 residues. CDR1 and CDR2 from the germline V gene are SNHLY and FYNNEI. Per the study methods: Nucleated cell number was recorded as an estimate derived from reference gene primer amplification. Method: immunoSEQ multiplex PCR; TCRdb's copy keeps in-frame clones and lacks some. Clone size and V and J calls were adopted from that table, with D and trimming inferred from the DNA. The sample lists 250,000 or so clones, 80% to 90% occurring once. The sample originates from a study of blood T cell repertoires in COVID-19. Background on the study: Sources were T cells, B-cell-depleted T cells, or PBMCs; the material itself was cDNA or gDNA.

The material sequenced was peripheral blood. The TCR originated in a man aged 45-65 years with acute or convalescent COVID-19. The V gene is TRBV2, the J gene TRBJ2-1; 9 nucleotides agree with TRBD1. This CDR3 reads CASSIGQGRWNEQFF. In nucleotides, the CDR3 is TGTGCCAGCAGTATAGGACAGGGGAGGTGGAATGAGCAGTTCTTC.